This note documents a single TCR beta chain sequence. This record comes from a study of Tregs in tolerant kidney transplant recipients. Here immunoSEQ multiplex PCR was the method, and the copy in TCRdb shows in-frame clones only, minus some. The data hold tens of thousands of clones, with 95% to 98% observed a single time. The CDR3 is made up of 15 amino acids. V lost 4 bases, J lost 5 bases, and 9 bases stayed unmatched. CDR1 and CDR2 (germline): SGHRS, YFSETQ. The source is a human donor who received a combined kidney and bone marrow transplant. The specimen was Tregs from blood, collected before the transplant. The chain links TRBV5-1 to TRBJ1-1; 9 bases match TRBD1. The CDR3 sequence: CASSLGTGGRTEAFF. The CDR3 DNA sequence: TGCGCCAGCAGCCTTGGAACAGGGGGCCGAACTGAAGCTTTCTTT.